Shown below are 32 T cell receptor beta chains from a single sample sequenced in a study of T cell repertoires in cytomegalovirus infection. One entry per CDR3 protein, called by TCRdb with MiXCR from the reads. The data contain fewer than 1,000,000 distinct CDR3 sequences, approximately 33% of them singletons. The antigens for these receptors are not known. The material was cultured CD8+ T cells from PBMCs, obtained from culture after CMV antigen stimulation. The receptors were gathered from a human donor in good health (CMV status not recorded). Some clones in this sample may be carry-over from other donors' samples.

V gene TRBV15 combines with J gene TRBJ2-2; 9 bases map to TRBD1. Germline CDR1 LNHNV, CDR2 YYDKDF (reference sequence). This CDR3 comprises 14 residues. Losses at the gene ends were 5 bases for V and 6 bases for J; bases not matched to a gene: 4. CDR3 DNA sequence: TGTGCCACCAGCCCACGGACAGGGGCCGGGGAGCTGTTTTTT. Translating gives CATSPRTGAGELFF.

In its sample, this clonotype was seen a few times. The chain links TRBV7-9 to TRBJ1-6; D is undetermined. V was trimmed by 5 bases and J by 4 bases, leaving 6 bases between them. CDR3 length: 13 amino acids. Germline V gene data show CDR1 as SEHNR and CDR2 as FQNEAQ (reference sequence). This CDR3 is CASSQEYNSPLHF. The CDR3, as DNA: TGTGCCAGCAGCCAGGAGTATAATTCACCCCTCCACTTT. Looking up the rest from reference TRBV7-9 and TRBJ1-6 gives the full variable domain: DTGVSQNPRHKITKRGQNVTFRCDPISEHNRLYWYRQTLGQGPEFLTYFQNEAQLEKSRLLSDRFSAERPKGSFSTLEIQRTEQGDSAMYLCASSQEYNSPLHFGNGTRLTVT.

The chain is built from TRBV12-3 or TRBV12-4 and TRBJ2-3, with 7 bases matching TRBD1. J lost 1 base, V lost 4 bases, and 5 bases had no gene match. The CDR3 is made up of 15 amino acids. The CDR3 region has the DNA TGTGCCAGCAGTTGGCCCGGACAGGGCACAGATACGCAGTATTTT. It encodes CASSWPGQGTDTQYF.

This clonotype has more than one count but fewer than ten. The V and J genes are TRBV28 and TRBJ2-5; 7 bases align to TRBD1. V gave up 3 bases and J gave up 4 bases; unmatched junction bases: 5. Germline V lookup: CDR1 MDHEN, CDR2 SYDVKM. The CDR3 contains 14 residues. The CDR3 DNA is TGTGCCAGCAGTTTTAAGGGGGCGGCAGAGACCCAGTACTTC. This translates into CASSFKGAAETQYF.

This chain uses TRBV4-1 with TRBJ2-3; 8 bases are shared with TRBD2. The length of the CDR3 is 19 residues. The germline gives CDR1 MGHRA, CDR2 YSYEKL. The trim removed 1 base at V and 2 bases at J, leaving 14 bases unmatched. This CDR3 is CASSQAQESGGLDTDTQYF. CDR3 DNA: TGCGCCAGCAGCCAAGCCCAGGAAAGCGGGGGATTAGACACAGATACGCAGTATTTT.

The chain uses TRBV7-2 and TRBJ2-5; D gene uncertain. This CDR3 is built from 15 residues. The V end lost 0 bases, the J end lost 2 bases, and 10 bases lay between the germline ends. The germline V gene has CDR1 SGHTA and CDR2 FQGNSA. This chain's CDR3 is CASSLASHPQETQYF. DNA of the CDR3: TGTGCCAGCAGCTTAGCCAGCCACCCTCAAGAGACCCAGTACTTC. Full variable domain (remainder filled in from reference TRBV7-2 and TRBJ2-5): GAGVSQSPSNKVTEKGKDVELRCDPISGHTALYWYRQSLGQGLEFLIYFQGNSAPDKSGLPSDRFSAERTGGSVSTLTIQRTQQEDSAVYLCASSLASHPQETQYFGPGTRLLVL.

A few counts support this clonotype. CDR3 bases: TGTGCCAGCTCTACTCTCGGGGGTCTTTGGCAGCCCCAGCATTTT. Protein product: CASSTLGGLWQPQHF. The V call is TRBV7-8, the J call TRBJ1-5; D is perhaps TRBD1 (5 bases). Germline V gene sequence: CDR1 SGHVS, CDR2 FQNEAQ. CDR3 size: 15 residues. V lost 8 bases and J lost 7, with 21 bases in between. Full variable domain (missing parts from reference TRBV7-8 and TRBJ1-5): GAGVSQSPRYKVAKRGQDVALRCDPISGHVSLFWYQQALGQGPEFLTYFQNEAQLDKSGLPSDRFFAERPEGSVSTLKIQRTQQEDSAVYLCASSTLGGLWQPQHFGDGTRLSIL.

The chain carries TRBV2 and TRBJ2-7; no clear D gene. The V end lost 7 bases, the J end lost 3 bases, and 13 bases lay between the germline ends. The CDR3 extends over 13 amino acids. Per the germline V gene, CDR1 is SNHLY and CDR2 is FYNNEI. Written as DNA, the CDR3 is TGTGCCAGCATGAACCCCCCCCGCTACGAGCAGTACTTC. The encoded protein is CASMNPPRYEQYF.

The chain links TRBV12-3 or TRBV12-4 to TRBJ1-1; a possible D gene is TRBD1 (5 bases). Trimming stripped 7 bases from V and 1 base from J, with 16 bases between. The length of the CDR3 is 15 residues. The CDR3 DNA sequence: TGTGCCAGCACCTCCCCGGACAAATGGAACACTGAAGCTTTCTTT. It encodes CASTSPDKWNTEAFF.

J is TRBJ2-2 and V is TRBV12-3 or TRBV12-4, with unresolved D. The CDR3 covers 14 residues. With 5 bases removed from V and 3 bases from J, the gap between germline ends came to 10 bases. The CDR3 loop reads CASSAGDYTGELFF. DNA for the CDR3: TGTGCCAGCAGTGCCGGCGATTACACCGGGGAGCTGTTTTTT.

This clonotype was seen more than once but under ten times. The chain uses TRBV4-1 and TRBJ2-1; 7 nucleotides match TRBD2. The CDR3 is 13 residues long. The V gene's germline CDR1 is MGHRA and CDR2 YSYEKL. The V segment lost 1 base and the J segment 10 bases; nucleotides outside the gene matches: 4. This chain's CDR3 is CASSQGTGGEQFF. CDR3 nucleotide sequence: TGCGCCAGCAGCCAAGGGACCGGGGGGGAGCAGTTCTTC.

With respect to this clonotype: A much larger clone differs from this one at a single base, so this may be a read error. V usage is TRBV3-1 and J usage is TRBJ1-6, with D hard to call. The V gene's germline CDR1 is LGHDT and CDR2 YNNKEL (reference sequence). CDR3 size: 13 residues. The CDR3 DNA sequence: TGTGCCAGCAACCAAGGGTGGGATTCACCCCTCCACTTT. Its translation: CASNQGWDSPLHF.

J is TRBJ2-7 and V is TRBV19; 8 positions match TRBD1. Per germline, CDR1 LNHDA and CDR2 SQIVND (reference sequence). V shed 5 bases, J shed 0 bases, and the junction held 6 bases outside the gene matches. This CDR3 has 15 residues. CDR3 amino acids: CASSPRDRSSYEQYV. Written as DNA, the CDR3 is TGTGCCAGTAGTCCTCGGGACAGGAGCTCCTACGAGCAGTACGTC.

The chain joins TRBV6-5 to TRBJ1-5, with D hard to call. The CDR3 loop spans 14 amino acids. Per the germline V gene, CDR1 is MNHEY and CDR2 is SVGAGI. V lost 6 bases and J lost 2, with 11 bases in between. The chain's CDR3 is CASSTAGGNQPQHF. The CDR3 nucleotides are TGTGCCAGCAGCACCGCCGGGGGCAATCAGCCCCAGCATTTT.

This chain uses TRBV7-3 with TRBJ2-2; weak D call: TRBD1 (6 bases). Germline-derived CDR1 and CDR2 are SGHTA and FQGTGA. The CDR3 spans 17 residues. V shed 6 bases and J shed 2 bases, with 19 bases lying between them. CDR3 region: CASSLNPGHPNTGELFF. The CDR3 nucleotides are TGTGCCAGCAGTCTGAATCCGGGACACCCTAACACCGGGGAGCTGTTTTTT.

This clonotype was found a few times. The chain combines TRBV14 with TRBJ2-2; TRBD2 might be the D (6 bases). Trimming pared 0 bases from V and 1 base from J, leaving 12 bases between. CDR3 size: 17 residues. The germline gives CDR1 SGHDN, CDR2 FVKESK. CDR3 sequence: CASSQEAGRMNTGELFF. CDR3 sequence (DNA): TGTGCCAGCAGCCAAGAAGCGGGCAGGATGAACACCGGGGAGCTGTTTTTT.

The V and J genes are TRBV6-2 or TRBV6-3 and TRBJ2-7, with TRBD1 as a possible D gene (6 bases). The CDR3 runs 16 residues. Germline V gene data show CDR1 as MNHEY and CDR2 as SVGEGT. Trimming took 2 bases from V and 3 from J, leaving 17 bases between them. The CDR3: CASSYGQRVGNYEQYV. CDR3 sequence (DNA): TGTGCCAGCAGTTACGGACAGAGGGTGGGAAACTACGAGCAGTACGTC.

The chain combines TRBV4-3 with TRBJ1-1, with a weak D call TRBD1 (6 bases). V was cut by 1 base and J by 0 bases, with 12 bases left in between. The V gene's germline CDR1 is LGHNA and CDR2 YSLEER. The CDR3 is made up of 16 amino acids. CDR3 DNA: TGCGCCAGCAGCCAAGTCAGAGGGGGGTTGAACACTGAAGCTTTCTTT. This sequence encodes CASSQVRGGLNTEAFF.

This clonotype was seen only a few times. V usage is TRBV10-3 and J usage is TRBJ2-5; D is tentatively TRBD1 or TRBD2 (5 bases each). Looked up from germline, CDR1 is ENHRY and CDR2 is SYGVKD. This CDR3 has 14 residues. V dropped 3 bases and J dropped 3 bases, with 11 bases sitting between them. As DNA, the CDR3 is TGTGCCATCAGTGACGGGGCGCTCGAAGAGACCCAGTACTTC. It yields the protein CAISDGALEETQYF.

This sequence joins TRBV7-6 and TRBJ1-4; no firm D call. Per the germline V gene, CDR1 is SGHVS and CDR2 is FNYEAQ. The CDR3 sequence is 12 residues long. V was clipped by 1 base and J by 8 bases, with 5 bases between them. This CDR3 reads CASSLVREKLFF. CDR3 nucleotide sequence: TGTGCCAGCAGCTTAGTACGGGAAAAACTGTTTTTT.

The CDR3 reads CASSLVGNRDPGWHNSPLHF. The CDR3 DNA reads TGTGCCAGCAGCTTAGTGGGGAACCGGGACCCAGGGTGGCATAATTCACCCCTCCACTTT. The chain recombines TRBV7-6 with TRBJ1-6; perhaps TRBD1 as D (5 bases). The CDR3 runs 20 residues. Germline values: CDR1 SGHVS, CDR2 FNYEAQ. V lost 1 base, J lost 5 bases, and 24 bases lay in between. The complete variable domain, with remaining parts taken from reference TRBV7-6 and TRBJ1-6, reads GAGVSQSPRYKVTKRGQDVALRCDPISGHVSLYWYRQALGQGPEFLTYFNYEAQQDKSGLPNDRFSAERPEGSISTLTIQRTEQRDSAMYRCASSLVGNRDPGWHNSPLHFGNGTRLTVT.

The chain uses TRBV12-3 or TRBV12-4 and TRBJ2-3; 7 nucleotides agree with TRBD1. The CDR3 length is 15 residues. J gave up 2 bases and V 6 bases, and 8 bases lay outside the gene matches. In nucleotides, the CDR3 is TGTGCCAGCAGCATTTGGGACAGCTTCACAGATACGCAGTATTTT. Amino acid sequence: CASSIWDSFTDTQYF.

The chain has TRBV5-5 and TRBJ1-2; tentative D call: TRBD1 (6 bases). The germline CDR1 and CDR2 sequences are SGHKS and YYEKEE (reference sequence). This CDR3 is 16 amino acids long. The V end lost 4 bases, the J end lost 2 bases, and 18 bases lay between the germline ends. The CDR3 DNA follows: TGTGCCAGCAGCCCTGGAGGAGGGGGTATAAACTATGGCTACACCTTC. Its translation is CASSPGGGGINYGYTF.

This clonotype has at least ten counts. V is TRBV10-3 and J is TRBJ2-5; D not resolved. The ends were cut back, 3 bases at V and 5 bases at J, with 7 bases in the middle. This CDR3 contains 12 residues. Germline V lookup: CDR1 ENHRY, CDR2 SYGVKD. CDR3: CAISDGRETQYF. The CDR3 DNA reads TGTGCCATCAGTGATGGGCGTGAGACCCAGTACTTC.

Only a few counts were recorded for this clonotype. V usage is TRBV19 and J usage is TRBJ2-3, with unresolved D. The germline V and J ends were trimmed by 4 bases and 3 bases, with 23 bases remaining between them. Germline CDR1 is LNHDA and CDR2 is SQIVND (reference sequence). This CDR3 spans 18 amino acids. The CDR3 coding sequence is TGTGCCAGTAGTACCCTATCAGGAACCTTCCCAGAGACAGATACGCAGTATTTT. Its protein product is CASSTLSGTFPETDTQYF.

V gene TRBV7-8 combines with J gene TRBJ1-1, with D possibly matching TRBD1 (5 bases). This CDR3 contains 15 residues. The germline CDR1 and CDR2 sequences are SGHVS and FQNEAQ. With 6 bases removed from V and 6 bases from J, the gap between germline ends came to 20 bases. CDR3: CASSLDTLRAAEAFF. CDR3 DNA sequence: TGTGCCAGCAGTTTGGACACCCTGAGGGCCGCTGAAGCTTTCTTT.

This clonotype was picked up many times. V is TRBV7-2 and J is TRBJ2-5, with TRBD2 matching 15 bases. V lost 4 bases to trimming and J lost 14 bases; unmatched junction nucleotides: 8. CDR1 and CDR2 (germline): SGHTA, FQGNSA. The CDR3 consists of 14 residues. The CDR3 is CASSSRTSGGAEYF. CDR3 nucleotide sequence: TGTGCCAGCAGCTCCCGGACTAGCGGGGGGGCAGAATACTTC.

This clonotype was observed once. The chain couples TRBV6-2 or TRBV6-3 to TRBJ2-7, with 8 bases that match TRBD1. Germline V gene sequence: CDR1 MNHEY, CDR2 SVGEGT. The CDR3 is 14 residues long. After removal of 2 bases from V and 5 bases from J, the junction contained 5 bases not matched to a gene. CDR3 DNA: TGTGCCAGCAGTTACCCGTCGACAGGGGACGAGCAGTACTTC. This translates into CASSYPSTGDEQYF.

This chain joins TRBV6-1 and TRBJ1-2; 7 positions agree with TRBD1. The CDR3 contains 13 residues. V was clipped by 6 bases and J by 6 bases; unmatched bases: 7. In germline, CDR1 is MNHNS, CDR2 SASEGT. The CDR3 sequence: CASRRQGLDGYTF. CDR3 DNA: TGTGCCAGCAGAAGACAGGGATTGGATGGCTACACCTTC.

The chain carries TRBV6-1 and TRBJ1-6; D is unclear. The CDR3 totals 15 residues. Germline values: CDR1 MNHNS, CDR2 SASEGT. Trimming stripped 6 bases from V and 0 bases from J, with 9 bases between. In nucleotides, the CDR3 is TGTGCCAGCAGAGACTATAGCTCCTATAATTCACCCCTCCACTTT. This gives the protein CASRDYSSYNSPLHF.

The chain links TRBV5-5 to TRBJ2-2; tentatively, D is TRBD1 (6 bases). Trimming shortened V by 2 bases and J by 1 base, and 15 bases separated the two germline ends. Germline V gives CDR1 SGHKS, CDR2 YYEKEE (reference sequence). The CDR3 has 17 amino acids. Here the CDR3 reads CASSFDGQLENTGELFF. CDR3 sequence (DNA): TGTGCCAGCAGCTTTGATGGACAGCTGGAGAACACCGGGGAGCTGTTTTTT.

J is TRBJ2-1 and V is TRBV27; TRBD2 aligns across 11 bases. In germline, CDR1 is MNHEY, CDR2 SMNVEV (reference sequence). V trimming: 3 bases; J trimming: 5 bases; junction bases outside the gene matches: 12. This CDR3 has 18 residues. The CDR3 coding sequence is TGTGCCAGCAGTTTGCTAATAGCGGGGGGGAACTACGACAATGAGCAGTTCTTC. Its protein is CASSLLIAGGNYDNEQFF.